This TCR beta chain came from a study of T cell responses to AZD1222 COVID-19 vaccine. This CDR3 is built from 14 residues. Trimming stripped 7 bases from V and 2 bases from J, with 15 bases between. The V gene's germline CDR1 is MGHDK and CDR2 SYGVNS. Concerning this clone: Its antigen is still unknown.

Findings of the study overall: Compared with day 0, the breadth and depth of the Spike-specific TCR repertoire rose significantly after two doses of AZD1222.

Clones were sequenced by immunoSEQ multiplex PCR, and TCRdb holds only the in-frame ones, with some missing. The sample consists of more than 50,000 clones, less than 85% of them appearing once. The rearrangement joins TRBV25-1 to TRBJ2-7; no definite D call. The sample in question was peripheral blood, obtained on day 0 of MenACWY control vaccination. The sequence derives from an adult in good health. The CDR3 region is CASTEEVYTYEQYF. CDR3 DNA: TGTGCCAGCACCGAGGAAGTCTACACCTACGAGCAGTACTTC.